Below are 27 T cell receptor beta chains sequenced from a single sample in a study of blood T cell repertoires in COVID-19. Sequencing was performed with immunoSEQ multiplex PCR; in TCRdb, only in-frame clones are kept and a portion is missing. The repertoire includes around 250,000 clones, approximately 85% of them detected once, and 2% to 2.5% sits in the top ten. The sequenced sample was PBMCs or T cells enriched from blood (not recorded which). The origin of the receptors is a woman between 50 and 59 years old who had recovered from COVID-19.

CDR3 residues: CASSGVGEYEQYF. The CDR3 bases are TGTGCCAGCAGTGGCGTGGGCGAATATGAGCAGTACTTC. The chain employs TRBV2 and TRBJ2-7; D uncertain. There are 13 residues in the CDR3. Trimming removed 4 bases from V and 7 bases from J, with 14 bases in between. Germline CDR1 SNHLY, CDR2 FYNNEI.

J is TRBJ2-3 and V is TRBV6-2 or TRBV6-3; TRBD2 matches 10 bases. This CDR3 spans 15 amino acids. With 2 bases clipped from V and 6 bases from J, the junction kept 5 bases outside the gene matches. Germline V gives CDR1 MNHEY, CDR2 SVGEGT. The CDR3 DNA reads TGTGCCAGCAGTTACCTAGCGGGAGTTAGTGATACGCAGTATTTT. This codes for CASSYLAGVSDTQYF.

This chain connects TRBV6-5 to TRBJ1-3, with a possible D match to TRBD1 (5 bases). This CDR3 contains 15 residues. Trimming shortened V by 4 bases and J by 4 bases, and 14 bases separated the two germline ends. In germline, CDR1 is MNHEY, CDR2 SVGAGI. The CDR3 DNA sequence: TGTGCCAGCAGTTTCACCTCGAGGACAGGAAACACCATATATTTT. It specifies CASSFTSRTGNTIYF.

The CDR3 DNA is TGTGCCAGCTCACCGGGAGGGACAGGGGGCTATGGCTACACCTTC. It codes for CASSPGGTGGYGYTF. The J gene is TRBJ1-2, the V gene TRBV18, with TRBD1 matching over 11 bases. The V and J ends lost 3 bases and 4 bases, in that order; junction bases with no gene match: 4. Germline V lookup: CDR1 KGHSH, CDR2 LQKENI. The CDR3 spans 15 residues.

CDR3: CASSRTDTEAFF. Here the CDR3 DNA reads TGCGCCAGCAGCCGGACAGACACTGAAGCTTTCTTT. The chain uses TRBV5-1 and TRBJ1-1; D is perhaps TRBD1 (6 bases). The CDR3 is 12 residues long. Deletions cut 4 bases from V and 3 bases from J, with 7 bases between. Per germline, CDR1 SGHRS and CDR2 YFSETQ.

The J gene is TRBJ2-2, the V gene TRBV4-2, with D perhaps TRBD1 (5 bases). V lost 4 bases to trimming and J lost 2 bases, with 14 bases between them. The germline V gene encodes CDR1 LGHNA and CDR2 YNFKEQ. The CDR3 has 16 residues. The CDR3: CASSPRGRLNTGELFF. The CDR3, as DNA: TGTGCCAGCAGCCCAAGGGGTAGATTAAACACCGGGGAGCTGTTTTTT.

The chain has TRBV3-1 (or the pseudogene TRBV3-2) and TRBJ2-5, with D possibly matching TRBD2 (5 bases). Germline CDR1 and CDR2: LGHDT and YNNKEL (reference sequence). Trimming took off 2 bases at V and 5 bases at J, with 9 bases between the two ends. The CDR3 is 13 amino acids. The CDR3 loop reads CASSQRGGETQYF. The CDR3 DNA is TGTGCCAGCAGCCAACGGGGTGGGGAGACCCAGTACTTC.

This clone has only one observation. The chain uses TRBV7-2 and TRBJ2-5; TRBD2 might be the D (5 bases). Trimming cost V 1 base and J 2 bases, with 14 bases left between them. CDR3 length: 16 amino acids. Per the germline V gene, CDR1 is SGHTA and CDR2 is FQGNSA. The CDR3 loop reads CASSLGPAVTQETQYF. CDR3 DNA: TGTGCCAGCAGCTTAGGGCCAGCGGTGACACAAGAGACCCAGTACTTC.

This chain joins TRBV6-2 or TRBV6-3 and TRBJ2-3; 11 positions agree with TRBD1. The germline CDR1 and CDR2 sequences are MNHEY and SVGEGT. The CDR3 runs 16 residues. Trimming at V came to 5 bases and at J to 4 bases, leaving 8 bases not matched to a gene. The CDR3 coding sequence is TGTGCCAGCAGTATTTCCGGGACAGGGGGATCAGATACGCAGTATTTT. Its translation is CASSISGTGGSDTQYF.

The V and J genes are TRBV28 and TRBJ2-7; a possible D gene is TRBD2 (6 bases). This CDR3 comprises 12 residues. The V gene's germline CDR1 is MDHEN and CDR2 SYDVKM. V lost 5 bases and J 6 bases, leaving 11 bases between the germline ends. The CDR3 nucleotides read TGTGCCAGCAGTACCCCGCGGGGCGAGCAGTACTTC. Protein product: CASSTPRGEQYF.

The chain uses TRBV28 and TRBJ2-7, with 9 bases matching TRBD2. V lost 2 bases and J lost 0; bases outside the gene matches: 2. This CDR3 has 15 amino acids. The germline V gene encodes CDR1 MDHEN and CDR2 SYDVKM. Here the CDR3 reads CASSLAGLASYEQYF. In DNA, the CDR3 is TGTGCCAGCAGTTTAGCGGGACTAGCCTCCTACGAGCAGTACTTC.

The rearrangement links TRBV7-8 to TRBJ1-1, with a tentative D call TRBD1 (5 bases). Germline assignment: CDR1 SGHVS and CDR2 FQNEAQ. V lost 1 base, J lost 8 bases, and 11 bases lay in between. This CDR3 is built from 13 residues. CDR3 DNA sequence: TGTGCCAGCAGCTTAGGGGGCAGGCCCGAAGCTTTCTTT. Protein sequence: CASSLGGRPEAFF.

The chain joins TRBV11-2 to TRBJ2-5; tentatively, D is TRBD1 (6 bases). V was pared by 3 bases and J by 5 bases, with 16 bases between. This CDR3 is 15 amino acids long. CDR1 is SGHAT and CDR2 is FQNNGV in the germline V gene. CDR3 region: CASSLGSGAWETQYF. CDR3 nucleotide sequence: TGTGCCAGCAGCTTGGGGTCAGGGGCTTGGGAGACCCAGTACTTC.

V and J are TRBV4-3 and TRBJ2-7, with D perhaps TRBD2 (6 bases). V dropped 1 base and J dropped 4 bases, with 11 bases sitting between them. This CDR3 is 14 amino acids long. Germline lookup yields CDR1 LGHNA and CDR2 YSLEER. The CDR3 region is CASSQVGGSYEQYF. CDR3 sequence (DNA): TGCGCCAGCAGCCAAGTGGGGGGATCTTACGAGCAGTACTTC.

This chain uses TRBV6-5 with TRBJ1-2; 8 bases are shared with TRBD1. V lost 4 bases and J lost 4; bases outside the gene matches: 8. The CDR3 loop spans 15 amino acids. Germline CDR1 MNHEY, CDR2 SVGAGI. This CDR3 reads CASSSTGTGSYGYTF. CDR3 bases: TGTGCCAGCAGTTCCACCGGGACAGGCTCCTATGGCTACACCTTC.

The chain combines TRBV28 with TRBJ1-2; possible D gene TRBD1, 6 bases. Germline V gene data show CDR1 as MDHEN and CDR2 as SYDVKM. The ends were cut back, 6 bases at V and 8 bases at J, with 13 bases in the middle. The length of the CDR3 is 12 residues. In nucleotides, the CDR3 is TGTGCCAGCAGGCCCGGGACAAAAGGCTACACCTTC. Residues: CASRPGTKGYTF.

V is TRBV18 and J is TRBJ2-1, with TRBD2 matching 12 bases. The CDR3 runs 17 residues. CDR1 and CDR2 from the germline V gene are KGHSH and LQKENI. V was clipped by 3 bases and J by 9 bases; unmatched bases: 12. The CDR3 sequence is CASSPPGLAGSLGEQFF. DNA of the CDR3: TGTGCCAGCTCACCCCCCGGACTAGCGGGAAGCCTCGGTGAGCAGTTCTTC.

The V and J genes are TRBV18 and TRBJ1-2; the match to TRBD1 covers 7 bases. Germline CDR1 KGHSH, CDR2 LQKENI. The CDR3 is 16 residues long. V was clipped by 0 bases and J by 4 bases; unmatched bases: 8. This CDR3 reads CASSPPGDRSSYGYTF. In nucleotides, the CDR3 is TGTGCCAGCTCACCACCGGGGGACAGAAGCTCCTATGGCTACACCTTC.

The chain carries TRBV2 and TRBJ1-2; D is undetermined. Germline values: CDR1 SNHLY, CDR2 FYNNEI. V lost 4 bases and J 5 bases, leaving 17 bases between the germline ends. The CDR3 is 15 amino acids. CDR3 in amino acids: CASSGSIHLVYGYTF. The CDR3 region has the DNA TGTGCCAGCAGTGGATCGATACATCTTGTTTATGGCTACACCTTC.

This chain connects TRBV29-1 to TRBJ1-3; D is unresolved. Germline loops: CDR1 SQVTM, CDR2 ANQGSEA. The V gene lost 4 bases and the J gene lost 6 bases, with 16 bases spanning the gap. The CDR3 is 14 residues long. The CDR3 DNA follows: TGCAGCGTTGGGGTGTGGGAGCGCCCAAACACCATATATTTT. Amino acids: CSVGVWERPNTIYF. Looking up the rest from reference TRBV29-1 and TRBJ1-3 gives the full variable domain: SAVISQKPSRDICQRGTSLTIQCQVDSQVTMMFWYRQQPGQSLTLIATANQGSEATYESGFVIDKFPISRPNLTFSTLTVSNMSPEDSSIYLCSVGVWERPNTIYFGEGSWLTVV.

This clone has only a few counts. The chain uses TRBV7-3 and TRBJ2-1, with a possible D match to TRBD2 (5 bases). This CDR3 is built from 13 residues. CDR1 is SGHTA, CDR2 FQGTGA, per germline. V was shortened by 5 bases and J by 9 bases, with 14 bases between the two germline ends. The CDR3 DNA sequence: TGTGCCAGCAGCCCCCTGGCGGGCGTTGAGCAGTTCTTC. Protein product: CASSPLAGVEQFF.

The V and J genes are TRBV7-2 and TRBJ2-5; tentatively, D is TRBD1 (6 bases). The germline gives CDR1 SGHTA, CDR2 FQGNSA. This CDR3 has 15 residues. V was pared by 1 base and J by 4 bases, with 13 bases between. CDR3 residues: CASSLEVNRAETQYF. In nucleotides, the CDR3 is TGTGCCAGCAGCTTAGAGGTTAACAGGGCAGAGACCCAGTACTTC.

The rearrangement links TRBV19 to TRBJ2-7, with TRBD2 identical over 8 bases. CDR3 length: 17 amino acids. Looked up from germline, CDR1 is LNHDA and CDR2 is SQIVND (reference sequence). V trimming: 3 bases; J trimming: 3 bases; junction bases outside the gene matches: 13. The CDR3 region has the DNA TGTGCCAGTAGTATCGCGGCCCAGACGGGAGGGCTCTACGAGCAGTACTTC. Its translation is CASSIAAQTGGLYEQYF.

The chain combines TRBV2 with TRBJ1-5; 8 nucleotides match TRBD1. The germline gives CDR1 SNHLY, CDR2 FYNNEI. The J segment lost 3 bases and the V segment lost 8 bases, leaving 9 bases of the junction unmatched. The CDR3 is 15 residues long. CDR3 sequence: CASGSGQGPNQPQHF. In DNA, the CDR3 is TGTGCCAGCGGTAGTGGACAGGGCCCCAATCAGCCCCAGCATTTT.

This chain uses TRBV9 with TRBJ1-2; TRBD1 matches at 9 bases. Per the germline V gene, CDR1 is SGDLS and CDR2 is YYNGEE. The CDR3 has 16 residues. V was clipped by 0 bases and J by 3 bases; unmatched bases: 6. The chain's CDR3 is CASSVGRGTGHYGYTF. Here the CDR3 DNA reads TGTGCCAGCAGCGTAGGGAGAGGGACAGGGCACTATGGCTACACCTTC.

The chain links TRBV7-3 to TRBJ2-5; 7 positions agree with TRBD1. J gave up 3 bases and V 5 bases, and 6 bases lay outside the gene matches. Per the germline V gene, CDR1 is SGHTA and CDR2 is FQGTGA. CDR3 length: 14 residues. This chain's CDR3 is CASSAGTEEETQYF. The CDR3 bases are TGTGCCAGCAGCGCCGGGACAGAAGAAGAGACCCAGTACTTC.

The gene calls are TRBV28 and TRBJ1-2; 7 nucleotides line up with TRBD1. The CDR3 is 15 amino acids. The trim removed 6 bases at V and 6 bases at J, leaving 13 bases unmatched. Germline CDR1 and CDR2: MDHEN and SYDVKM. The CDR3: CASRVPGGRGNGYTF. The CDR3 nucleotides read TGTGCCAGCAGGGTTCCAGGGGGGCGGGGAAATGGCTACACCTTC.